Following are 32 T cell receptor beta chains from one sample sequenced in a study of blood T cell repertoires in COVID-19. Sequencing used immunoSEQ multiplex PCR; TCRdb keeps in-frame clones, though not all of them. The profile covers about 140,000 clones, with around 81% appearing a single time and approximately 8% taken by the ten largest. The sample taken for sequencing was peripheral blood. The receptors derive from a human donor in a cohort sampled during active COVID-19.

The chain joins TRBV11-3 to TRBJ2-3, with 10 bases fitting TRBD2. Trimming cost V 2 bases and J 0 bases; bases outside gene matches: 8. Germline lookup yields CDR1 SGHNT and CDR2 YENEEA. CDR3 size: 18 residues. In DNA, the CDR3 is TGTGCCAGCAGCTTACAAGCGGGAGGGGGATCTAGCACAGATACGCAGTATTTT. Its translation is CASSLQAGGGSSTDTQYF.

The chain carries TRBV4-2 and TRBJ2-3; 12 bases fit TRBD2. Unmatched junction bases numbered 10, after V lost 0 bases and J lost 0 bases. The CDR3 loop spans 20 amino acids. Germline CDR1 and CDR2: LGHNA and YNFKEQ. The CDR3 is CASSQEILAGGRISTDTQYF. The CDR3, as DNA: TGTGCCAGCAGCCAAGAGATACTAGCGGGAGGCCGAATTAGCACAGATACGCAGTATTTT.

The rearrangement joins TRBV18 to TRBJ1-5; D is uncertain. V was clipped by 3 bases and J by 2 bases, with 8 bases between them. CDR3 size: 14 residues. CDR1 and CDR2 (germline): KGHSH, LQKENI. CDR3 nucleotides: TGTGCCAGCTCACCGGCAATGGGCAATCAGCCCCAGCATTTT. Translation gives CASSPAMGNQPQHF.

This clone came up once. J is TRBJ2-7 and V is TRBV11-2; 13 bases align to TRBD2. Trimming took 3 bases from V and 2 from J; bases not matched to a gene: 1. The germline gives CDR1 SGHAT, CDR2 FQNNGV. This CDR3 contains 15 residues. As DNA, the CDR3 is TGTGCCAGCAGCTTCGGGACTAGCGGGACCTACGAGCAGTACTTC. It encodes CASSFGTSGTYEQYF.

The chain has TRBV29-1 and TRBJ1-2; weak D call: TRBD1 (5 bases). The CDR3 totals 13 residues. Germline-derived CDR1 and CDR2 are SQVTM and ANQGSEA. V lost 1 base and J 6 bases, leaving 12 bases between the germline ends. In nucleotides, the CDR3 is TGCAGCGTTGAAGTTGGGGGGTTGGATGGCTACACCTTC. Encoded protein: CSVEVGGLDGYTF.

The rearrangement links TRBV5-1 to TRBJ1-1; 10 nucleotides align to TRBD1. Germline-derived CDR1 and CDR2 are SGHRS and YFSETQ. There are 15 residues in the CDR3. V shed 3 bases and J 4 bases; nucleotides not matched to a gene: 6. The CDR3 DNA follows: TGCGCCAGCAGCTCGAGGACAGGGGGAGGCACTGAAGCTTTCTTT. It encodes CASSSRTGGGTEAFF.

The chain combines TRBV7-2 with TRBJ2-1, with 7 bases fitting TRBD1. Losses at the gene ends were 5 bases for V and 2 bases for J; bases not matched to a gene: 6. CDR3 size: 15 residues. Germline assignment: CDR1 SGHTA and CDR2 FQGNSA. Here the CDR3 reads CASSPDRVTYNEQFF. In nucleotides, the CDR3 is TGTGCCAGCAGCCCCGACAGGGTCACCTACAATGAGCAGTTCTTC.

V usage is TRBV5-5 and J usage is TRBJ2-7; 8 bases align to TRBD2. This CDR3 region has 14 residues. Germline V gives CDR1 SGHKS, CDR2 YYEKEE (reference sequence). With V trimmed by 2 bases and J by 3 bases, 4 bases remained unmatched. DNA of the CDR3: TGTGCCAGCAGCTTATTAGCGGGACGCTACGAGCAGTACTTC. It encodes CASSLLAGRYEQYF.

This chain uses TRBV6-4 with TRBJ1-5; the D gene is possibly TRBD1 (5 bases). Germline V gene data show CDR1 as MRHNA and CDR2 as SNTAGT. V was shortened by 4 bases and J by 1 base, with 5 bases between the two germline ends. The CDR3 contains 13 residues. This chain's CDR3 is CASSAGSNQPQHF. CDR3 bases: TGTGCCAGCAGTGCAGGGAGCAATCAGCCCCAGCATTTT.

The rearrangement links TRBV7-9 to TRBJ2-1; a possible D gene is TRBD2 (6 bases). The CDR3 extends over 14 amino acids. Trimming took 5 bases from V and 4 from J, leaving 12 bases between them. Germline CDR1 SEHNR, CDR2 FQNEAQ (reference sequence). The CDR3 sequence: CASSTGDAYNEQFF. The CDR3, as DNA: TGTGCCAGCAGCACGGGAGACGCTTACAATGAGCAGTTCTTC.

CDR3 residues: CASRLDRGTQPLHF. The DNA of the CDR3 is TGTGCCAGTAGACTAGACAGGGGTACCCAACCCCTCCACTTT. The chain combines TRBV19 with TRBJ1-6; TRBD1 agrees at 8 bases. Germline V CDR1 and CDR2: LNHDA, SQIVND (reference sequence). V shed 6 bases, J shed 12 bases, and the junction held 10 bases outside the gene matches. The CDR3 loop spans 14 amino acids.

The chain recombines TRBV4-2 with TRBJ2-7; 13 bases agree with TRBD2. Germline V gives CDR1 LGHNA, CDR2 YNFKEQ. The length of the CDR3 is 17 residues. Unmatched junction bases numbered 5, after V lost 0 bases and J lost 3 bases. The CDR3 loop reads CASSQETSGRAGYEQYF. The DNA for the CDR3 is TGTGCCAGCAGCCAAGAAACTAGCGGGAGGGCCGGCTACGAGCAGTACTTC.

The rearrangement joins TRBV20-1 to TRBJ1-4; 7 positions match TRBD1. CDR3 length equals 16 residues. V was pared by 3 bases and J by 5 bases, with 12 bases of the junction left unmatched. Looked up from germline, CDR1 is DFQATT and CDR2 is SNEGSKA (reference sequence). This chain's CDR3 is CSASPRLTGPNEKLFF. The CDR3 DNA sequence: TGCAGTGCTAGTCCGCGGCTGACAGGGCCGAATGAAAAACTGTTTTTT.

V gene TRBV7-2 combines with J gene TRBJ1-6; D gene unclear. The length of the CDR3 is 15 residues. Trimming pared 0 bases from V and 9 bases from J, leaving 12 bases between. The V gene's germline CDR1 is SGHTA and CDR2 FQGNSA. The CDR3 protein is CASSLAGGLGSPLHF. Written as DNA, the CDR3 is TGTGCCAGCAGCTTAGCGGGAGGGCTAGGTTCACCCCTCCACTTT.

The chain combines TRBV24-1 with TRBJ2-2, with TRBD2 matching over 13 bases. This CDR3 has 22 amino acids. Germline CDR1 reads KGHDR; CDR2 reads SFDVKD. V shed 5 bases and J 6 bases; nucleotides not matched to a gene: 23. CDR3 loop: CATSGWAGAAAGLAGAPGELFF. In DNA, the CDR3 is TGTGCCACCAGTGGGTGGGCCGGCGCGGCAGCCGGACTAGCGGGAGCGCCCGGGGAGCTGTTTTTT.

The chain recombines TRBV7-7 with TRBJ2-2; maybe TRBD1 (5 bases). The CDR3 spans 13 residues. The germline CDR1 and CDR2 sequences are SSHAT and FNYEAQ (reference sequence). The V gene lost 3 bases and the J gene lost 5 bases, with 7 bases spanning the gap. The CDR3 coding sequence is TGTGCCAGCAGCTTGGGGCCGACCGGGGAGCTGTTTTTT. Amino acids: CASSLGPTGELFF.

J is TRBJ1-3 and V is TRBV28; TRBD1 aligns across 7 bases. After removal of 5 bases from V and 6 bases from J, the junction contained 7 bases not matched to a gene. Germline V lookup: CDR1 MDHEN, CDR2 SYDVKM. There are 14 residues in the CDR3. The CDR3 spells CASSLDRVENTIYF. CDR3 coding DNA: TGTGCCAGCAGTCTCGACAGGGTGGAAAACACCATATATTTT.

This clone was detected only a few times. The sample has other DNA sequences that encode this CDR3 too. V usage is TRBV28 and J usage is TRBJ2-7; maybe TRBD2 (6 bases). The CDR3 is 14 residues long. Trimming cost V 5 bases and J 2 bases, with 13 bases left between them. In germline, CDR1 is MDHEN, CDR2 SYDVKM. Here the CDR3 reads CASSRPSETYEQYF. As DNA, the CDR3 is TGTGCCAGCAGTCGACCTAGCGAGACCTACGAGCAGTACTTC.

The chain employs TRBV10-3 and TRBJ1-2; D perhaps matches TRBD1 (5 bases). The CDR3 runs to 17 residues. V shed 5 bases and J shed 6 bases, with 25 bases lying between them. Germline V gene sequence: CDR1 ENHRY, CDR2 SYGVKD. The CDR3 sequence is CAISMAPQMRAGDGYTF. The CDR3 nucleotides read TGTGCCATCAGTATGGCCCCCCAGATGAGGGCGGGGGATGGCTACACCTTC.

CDR3 nucleotides: TGCAGCGTTGAGAAAGGGGTAACTAGCGGGCATAACAATGAGCAGTTCTTC. Its translation is CSVEKGVTSGHNNEQFF. V and J are TRBV29-1 and TRBJ2-1, with 9 bases aligning to TRBD2. Germline CDR1 reads SQVTM; CDR2 reads ANQGSEA. Trimming cost V 3 bases and J 5 bases; bases outside gene matches: 14. The CDR3 totals 17 residues.

The chain employs TRBV3-1 (or the pseudogene TRBV3-2) and TRBJ2-5; D is unresolved. V lost 4 bases, J lost 5 bases, and 5 bases lay in between. CDR3 size: 11 residues. The germline gives CDR1 LGHDT, CDR2 YNNKEL (reference sequence). The CDR3 protein is CASSLRETQYF. DNA of the CDR3: TGTGCCAGCAGCCTCAGGGAGACCCAGTACTTC.

This rearrangement joins TRBV15 to TRBJ2-2, with a tentative D call TRBD1 (5 bases). The V and J ends lost 9 bases and 2 bases respectively, with 7 bases between them. CDR1 LNHNV and CDR2 YYDKDF come from the germline V gene (reference sequence). The CDR3 length is 12 residues. The CDR3 DNA reads as TGTGCCACTAGGGGAAACACCGGGGAGCTGTTTTTT. It codes for CATRGNTGELFF.

The chain joins TRBV5-6 to TRBJ2-5; D is unclear. The CDR3 extends over 12 amino acids. In germline, CDR1 is SGHDT, CDR2 YYEEEE. Trimming stripped 2 bases from V and 6 bases from J, with 8 bases between. The CDR3: CASSFGSQTQYF. DNA of the CDR3: TGTGCCAGCAGCTTCGGTTCCCAGACCCAGTACTTC.

The chain employs TRBV29-1 and TRBJ2-7; TRBD2 matches at 7 bases. CDR1 is SQVTM and CDR2 is ANQGSEA in the germline V gene. With V trimmed by 6 bases and J by 1 base, 9 bases remained unmatched. The CDR3 runs 14 residues. The CDR3 nucleotides read TGCAGCGTGTGGGGAGCGGGAAGGTCCTACGAGCAGTACTTC. Translating gives CSVWGAGRSYEQYF.

The chain combines TRBV29-1 with TRBJ2-5; 11 bases align to TRBD2. The CDR3 contains 16 residues. Germline V CDR1 and CDR2: SQVTM, ANQGSEA. The CDR3 sequence: CSSMLPGTSGQETQYF. The DNA of the CDR3 is TGCAGTTCAATGCTGCCCGGGACTAGCGGCCAAGAGACCCAGTACTTC.

V is TRBV6-2 or TRBV6-3 and J is TRBJ2-7, with D possibly matching TRBD1 (6 bases). This CDR3 is 16 amino acids long. CDR1 and CDR2 (germline): MNHEY, SVGEGT. Between the trimmed V and J ends, which lost 4 bases and 0 bases, there was a span of 16 bases. The CDR3 region has the DNA TGTGCCAGCAGTTCCTGGACAGCCTCGAGCTCCTACGAGCAGTACTTC. Its translation is CASSSWTASSSYEQYF.

V usage is TRBV16 and J usage is TRBJ2-7; D might be TRBD1 (8 bases). Trimming shortened V by 4 bases and J by 6 bases, and 19 bases separated the two germline ends. CDR1 is KGHSY and CDR2 is FQNENV in the germline V gene. This CDR3 region has 15 residues. DNA of the CDR3: TGTGCCAGCAGCCTACAGGGGGTTAGCGGGCTCGAGCAGTACTTC. This translates into CASSLQGVSGLEQYF.

This sequence joins TRBV5-1 and TRBJ1-5; D unresolved. V lost 2 bases to trimming and J lost 2 bases, with 11 bases between them. Germline lookup yields CDR1 SGHRS and CDR2 YFSETQ. This CDR3 comprises 15 residues. DNA for the CDR3: TGCGCCAGCAGCTTCTGGGGAGGTGGCAATCAGCCCCAGCATTTT. Amino acid sequence: CASSFWGGGNQPQHF.

The chain joins TRBV15 to TRBJ1-1; possibly TRBD1 for D (5 bases). Per germline, CDR1 LNHNV and CDR2 YYDKDF (reference sequence). The CDR3 runs to 15 residues. The germline V and J ends were trimmed by 1 base and 1 base, with 10 bases remaining between them. The CDR3 DNA is TGTGCCACCAGCAGAGCGGCTGGGGCGAACACTGAAGCTTTCTTT. Protein product: CATSRAAGANTEAFF.

This clone was counted a single time. The V gene is TRBV5-6, the J gene TRBJ2-5; 7 bases align to TRBD1. Germline CDR1 SGHDT, CDR2 YYEEEE. The CDR3 has 14 amino acids. The junction had 4 bases not matched to a gene; V was cut back by 3 bases and J by 2 bases. The CDR3 coding sequence is TGTGCCAGCAGCTACACAGGGGTGCAAGAGACCCAGTACTTC. Translating gives CASSYTGVQETQYF.

This rearrangement joins TRBV7-3 to TRBJ2-3; weak D call: TRBD2 (5 bases). This CDR3 comprises 16 residues. Per germline, CDR1 SGHTA and CDR2 FQGTGA. Deletions cut 5 bases from V and 2 bases from J, with 17 bases between. CDR3 in DNA: TGTGCCAGCAGCGGAGACGGCGGGTCTCACACAGATACGCAGTATTTT. Protein product: CASSGDGGSHTDTQYF.

The chain couples TRBV7-9 to TRBJ2-6; maybe TRBD1 (5 bases). Germline lookup yields CDR1 SEHNR and CDR2 FQNEAQ (reference sequence). The germline V and J ends were trimmed by 5 bases and 0 bases, with 11 bases remaining between them. The CDR3 contains 16 residues. Written as DNA, the CDR3 is TGTGCCAGCAGCCGTGCGACAGCCTCTGGGGCCAACGTCCTGACTTTC. It specifies CASSRATASGANVLTF. Complete variable domain (other parts from reference TRBV7-9 and TRBJ2-6): DTGVSQNPRHKITKRGQNVTFRCDPISEHNRLYWYRQTLGQGPEFLTYFQNEAQLEKSRLLSDRFSAERPKGSFSTLEIQRTEQGDSAMYLCASSRATASGANVLTFGAGSRLTVL.